This T cell receptor (beta chain) was obtained from a study of glioma-infiltrating T cells (dated by TCRdb to the mid-2010s). At the level of the whole study: Glioma tissue, non-neoplastic brain tissue and matched peripheral blood mononuclear cells were used as sources from which TCR alpha- and beta-chain repertoires were sequenced. Each tissue-infiltrating repertoire was compared with the same patient's peripheral blood repertoire to measure divergence between tissue and blood T-cell populations. The paired cohort comprised three low-grade glioma patients, 8 or 9 primary glioblastoma patients and three non-glioma patients contributing non-neoplastic brain tissue. Summary of the overall study and its limitations: Small numbers underpinned the group comparisons: under ten glioblastoma patients, three low-grade glioma patients and three non-neoplastic patients. VJ-independent divergence between tissue and blood was below expectation in non-neoplastic patients but above expectation in all gliomas, especially low-grade gliomas. Very few CDR3 sequences were found to be shared between tissue and blood, and this scarcity was attributed to high CDR3 diversity and limited sampling.

The CDR3, from cysteine to phenylalanine, totals 13 residues. Only the CDR3 DNA is retained, 39 bases long and in frame from the first base. V loses 1 base, J loses 13 bases, and the germline ends lie 19 bases apart. CDR1 DFQATT and CDR2 SNEGSKA are derived from the germline V gene (reference sequence). TCR alpha and beta CDR3 regions were amplified with the iRepertoire nested amplicon-rescue multiplex PCR (arm-PCR) platform from RNA. One-step reverse transcription and amplification used roughly 90-400 ng of tissue mRNA or PBMC total RNA as input. Following bead purification, Illumina adapters were added by a secondary multiplex PCR, and the libraries were gel-purified between 200 and 400 bp. Demultiplexing relied on internal 6-nucleotide barcodes carried by the libraries. Sequencing of libraries was performed on an Illumina MiSeq with 2x220 or 2x250 nucleotide paired-end reads. The authors' pipeline ran thus. FLASH 1.2.11 was used to merge paired reads, and BWA-MEM then aligned the reads to the GRCh37 human genome before TRA and TRB reads were extracted. An IMGT-derived reference of cassette sequences and CDR3 motifs, with pseudogenes included, was used for V and J assignment. Three-frame translation of reads was performed, and productive CDR3s were defined as those with a C...FGXG motif and no stop codons. A clonotype was defined as a unique combination of a V-J cassette pair and a CDR3 amino acid sequence. Filtering of reads was based on Hamming distance, with the threshold set by the sequence error rate of each sample in mapped regions. TCRdb passed the public sequencing reads through fastp at Q25 and MiXCR, retaining productive beta sequences. Every entry covers one CDR3 protein and lists the most common genes and DNA from its rows. These V and J calls derive from TCRdb rather than the authors' analysis. Here the sample has around 130,000 distinct CDR3 sequences; about 25% occur a single time. The ten largest account for roughly a quarter of the sample.

This clonotype showed up just a few times. Its antigen remains undetermined. Base qualities are missing; no much larger clone stands one base away. Input material: glioma tissue, nonneoplastic brain tissue, or PBMCs (not recorded which). The V and J genes are TRBV20-1 and TRBJ1-2; a weak D assignment points to TRBD1 (6 bases agree). The sequence was obtained from a human donor with low-grade glioma or glioblastoma, undergoing nonglioma brain surgery, or in good health (not recorded which). The CDR3 region: CSARVRGTPEGTF. In nucleotide form, the sequence is TGCAGTGCTAGAGTGAGAGGGACACCCGAGGGCACCTTC.